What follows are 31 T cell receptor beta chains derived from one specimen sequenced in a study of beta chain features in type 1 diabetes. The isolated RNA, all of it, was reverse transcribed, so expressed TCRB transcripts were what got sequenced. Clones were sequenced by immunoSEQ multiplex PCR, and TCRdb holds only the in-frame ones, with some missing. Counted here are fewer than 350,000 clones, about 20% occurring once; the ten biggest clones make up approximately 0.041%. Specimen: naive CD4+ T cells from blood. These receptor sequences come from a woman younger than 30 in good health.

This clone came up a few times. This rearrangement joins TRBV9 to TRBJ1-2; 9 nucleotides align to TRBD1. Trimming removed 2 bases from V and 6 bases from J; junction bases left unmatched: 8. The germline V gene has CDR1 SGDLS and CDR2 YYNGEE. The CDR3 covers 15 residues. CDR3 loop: CASSVGTGRSHGYTF. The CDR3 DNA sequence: TGTGCCAGCAGCGTCGGGACAGGGAGGAGCCATGGCTACACCTTC.

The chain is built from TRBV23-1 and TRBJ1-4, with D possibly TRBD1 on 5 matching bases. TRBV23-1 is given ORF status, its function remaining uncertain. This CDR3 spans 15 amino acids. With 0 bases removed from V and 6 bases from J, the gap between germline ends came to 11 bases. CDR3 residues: CASSQSTALDEKLFF. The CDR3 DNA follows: TGCGCCAGCAGTCAATCGACAGCCCTAGATGAAAAACTGTTTTTT.

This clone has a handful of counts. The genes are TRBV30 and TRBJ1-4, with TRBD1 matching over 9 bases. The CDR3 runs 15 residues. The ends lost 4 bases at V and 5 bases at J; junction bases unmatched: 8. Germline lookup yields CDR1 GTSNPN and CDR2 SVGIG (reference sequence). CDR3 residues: CAWTSPGTGNEKLFF. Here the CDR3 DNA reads TGTGCCTGGACTTCCCCCGGGACAGGGAATGAAAAACTGTTTTTT.

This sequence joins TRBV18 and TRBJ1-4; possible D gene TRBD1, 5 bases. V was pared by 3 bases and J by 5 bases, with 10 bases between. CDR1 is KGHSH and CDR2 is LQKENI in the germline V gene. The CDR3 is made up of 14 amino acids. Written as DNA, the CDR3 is TGTGCCAGCTCACCTAGACAGTCAAATGAAAAACTGTTTTTT. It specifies CASSPRQSNEKLFF.

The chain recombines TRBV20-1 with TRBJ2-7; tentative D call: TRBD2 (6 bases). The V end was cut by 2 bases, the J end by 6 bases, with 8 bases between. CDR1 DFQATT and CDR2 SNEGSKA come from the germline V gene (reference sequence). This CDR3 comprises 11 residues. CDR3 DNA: TGCAGTGCTAGAAAGCGGGTCGAGCAGTACTTC. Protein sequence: CSARKRVEQYF.

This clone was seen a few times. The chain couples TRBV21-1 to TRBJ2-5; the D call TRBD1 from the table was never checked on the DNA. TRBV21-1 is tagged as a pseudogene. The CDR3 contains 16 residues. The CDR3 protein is CASRRRRGQTKETQYF. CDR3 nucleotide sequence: TGTGCCAGCAGGAGGAGGAGGGGGCAAACGAAGGAGACCCAGTACTTC.

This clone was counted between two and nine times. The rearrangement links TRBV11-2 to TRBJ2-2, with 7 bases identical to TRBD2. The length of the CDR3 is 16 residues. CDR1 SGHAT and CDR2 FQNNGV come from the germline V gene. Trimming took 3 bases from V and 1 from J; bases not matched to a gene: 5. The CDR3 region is CASSFQAGMNTGELFF. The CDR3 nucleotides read TGTGCCAGCAGCTTCCAAGCGGGGATGAACACCGGGGAGCTGTTTTTT.

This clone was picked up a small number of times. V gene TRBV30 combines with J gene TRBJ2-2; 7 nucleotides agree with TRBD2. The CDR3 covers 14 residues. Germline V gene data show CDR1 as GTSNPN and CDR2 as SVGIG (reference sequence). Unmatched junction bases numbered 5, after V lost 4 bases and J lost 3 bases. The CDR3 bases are TGTGCCTGGAAAAGGGGAGGGTACACCGGGGAGCTGTTTTTT. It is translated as CAWKRGGYTGELFF.

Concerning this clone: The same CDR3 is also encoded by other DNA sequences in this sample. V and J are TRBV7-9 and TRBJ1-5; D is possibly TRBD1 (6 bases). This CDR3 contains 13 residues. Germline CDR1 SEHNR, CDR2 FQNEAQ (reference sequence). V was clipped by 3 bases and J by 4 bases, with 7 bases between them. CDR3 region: CASSLQGNQPQHF. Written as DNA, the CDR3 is TGTGCCAGCAGCTTGCAGGGGAATCAGCCCCAGCATTTT.

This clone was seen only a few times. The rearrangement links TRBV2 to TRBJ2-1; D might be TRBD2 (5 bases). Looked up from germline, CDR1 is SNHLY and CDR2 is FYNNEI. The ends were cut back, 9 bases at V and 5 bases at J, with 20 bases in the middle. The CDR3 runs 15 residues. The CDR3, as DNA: TGTGCCAGTAATGGAGGTGACAAGTTAAACAATGAGCAGTTCTTC. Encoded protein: CASNGGDKLNNEQFF.

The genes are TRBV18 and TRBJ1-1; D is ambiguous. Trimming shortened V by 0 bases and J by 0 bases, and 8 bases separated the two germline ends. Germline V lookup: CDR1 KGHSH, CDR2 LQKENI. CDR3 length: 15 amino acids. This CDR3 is CASSPPSQVNTEAFF. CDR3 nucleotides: TGTGCCAGCTCACCACCCAGTCAGGTGAACACTGAAGCTTTCTTT. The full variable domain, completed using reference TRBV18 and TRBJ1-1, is NAGVMQNPRHLVRRRGQEARLRCSPMKGHSHVYWYRQLPEEGLKFMVYLQKENIIDESGMPKERFSAEFPKEGPSILRIQQVVRGDSAAYFCASSPPSQVNTEAFFGQGTRLTVV.

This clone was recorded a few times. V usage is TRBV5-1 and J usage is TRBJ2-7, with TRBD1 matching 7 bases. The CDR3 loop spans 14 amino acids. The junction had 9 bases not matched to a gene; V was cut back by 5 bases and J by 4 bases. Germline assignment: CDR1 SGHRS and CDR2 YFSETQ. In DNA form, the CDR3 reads TGCGCCAGCAGTTCCGGACAGGCTCGGTACGAGCAGTACTTC. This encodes CASSSGQARYEQYF.

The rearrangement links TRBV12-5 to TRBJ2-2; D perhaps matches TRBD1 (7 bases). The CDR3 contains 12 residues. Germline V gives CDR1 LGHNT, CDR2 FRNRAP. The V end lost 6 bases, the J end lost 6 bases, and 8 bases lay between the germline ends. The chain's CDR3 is CASGRGAGELFF. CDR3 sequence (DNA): TGTGCTAGTGGCAGGGGGGCCGGGGAGCTGTTTTTT.

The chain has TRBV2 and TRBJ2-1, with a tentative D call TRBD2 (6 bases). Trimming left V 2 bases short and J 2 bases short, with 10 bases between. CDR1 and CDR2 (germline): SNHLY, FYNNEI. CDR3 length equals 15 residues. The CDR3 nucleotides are TGTGCCAGCAGTGAAAGGCTAGCGACCTACAATGAGCAGTTCTTC. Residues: CASSERLATYNEQFF.

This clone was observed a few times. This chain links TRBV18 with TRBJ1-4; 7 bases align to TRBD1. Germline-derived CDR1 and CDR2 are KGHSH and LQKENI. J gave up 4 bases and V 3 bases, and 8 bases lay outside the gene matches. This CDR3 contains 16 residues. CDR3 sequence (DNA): TGTGCCAGCTCACCCAATCCGGGACAGCTTAATGAAAAACTGTTTTTT. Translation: CASSPNPGQLNEKLFF.

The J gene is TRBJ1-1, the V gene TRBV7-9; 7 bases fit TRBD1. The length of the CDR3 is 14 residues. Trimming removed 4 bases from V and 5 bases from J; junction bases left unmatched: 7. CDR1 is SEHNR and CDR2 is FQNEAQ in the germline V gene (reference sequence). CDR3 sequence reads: CASSSNQGETEAFF. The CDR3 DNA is TGTGCCAGCAGCTCAAACCAGGGGGAAACTGAAGCTTTCTTT.

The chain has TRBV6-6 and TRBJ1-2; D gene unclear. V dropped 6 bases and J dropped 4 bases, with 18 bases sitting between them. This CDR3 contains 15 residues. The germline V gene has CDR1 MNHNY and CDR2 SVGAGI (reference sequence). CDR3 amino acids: CASSDGLGLVYGYTF. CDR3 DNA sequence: TGTGCCAGCAGCGACGGTTTGGGCCTGGTCTATGGCTACACCTTC.

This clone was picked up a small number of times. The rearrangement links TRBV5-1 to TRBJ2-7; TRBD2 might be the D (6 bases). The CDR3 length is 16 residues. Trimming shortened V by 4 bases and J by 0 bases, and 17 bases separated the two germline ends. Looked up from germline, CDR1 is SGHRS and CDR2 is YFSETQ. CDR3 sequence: CASSEPRDSSSYEQYF. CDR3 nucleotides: TGCGCCAGCAGCGAACCCCGGGACTCGAGCTCCTACGAGCAGTACTTC.

DNA for the CDR3: TGTGCCAGCAGCTTGGGTCCAGCGGGGAGAGGGTATGAGCAGTTCTTC. This gives the protein CASSLGPAGRGYEQFF. V is TRBV7-9 and J is TRBJ2-1, with TRBD2 matching 7 bases. The V segment lost 3 bases and the J segment 8 bases; nucleotides outside the gene matches: 13. The CDR3 loop spans 16 amino acids. Germline assignment: CDR1 SEHNR and CDR2 FQNEAQ (reference sequence). Full variable domain (remainder filled in from reference TRBV7-9 and TRBJ2-1): DTGVSQNPRHKITKRGQNVTFRCDPISEHNRLYWYRQTLGQGPEFLTYFQNEAQLEKSRLLSDRFSAERPKGSFSTLEIQRTEQGDSAMYLCASSLGPAGRGYEQFFGPGTRLTVL.

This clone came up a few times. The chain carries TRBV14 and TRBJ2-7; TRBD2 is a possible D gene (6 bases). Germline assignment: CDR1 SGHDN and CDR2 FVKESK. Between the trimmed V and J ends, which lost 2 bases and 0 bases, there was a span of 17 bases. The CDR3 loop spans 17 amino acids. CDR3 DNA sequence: TGTGCCAGCAGCCAAAATCGCGGGGCCAGCGTCTCCTACGAGCAGTACTTC. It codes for CASSQNRGASVSYEQYF.

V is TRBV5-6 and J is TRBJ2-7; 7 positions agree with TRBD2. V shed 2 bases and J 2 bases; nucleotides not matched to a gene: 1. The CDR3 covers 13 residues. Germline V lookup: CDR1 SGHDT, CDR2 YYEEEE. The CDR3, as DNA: TGTGCCAGCAGCTTACGGGAGGCCTACGAGCAGTACTTC. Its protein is CASSLREAYEQYF. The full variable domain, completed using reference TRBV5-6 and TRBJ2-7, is DAGVTQSPTHLIKTRGQQVTLRCSPKSGHDTVSWYQQALGQGPQFIFQYYEEEERQRGNFPDRFSGHQFPNYSSELNVNALLLGDSALYLCASSLREAYEQYFGPGTRLTVT.

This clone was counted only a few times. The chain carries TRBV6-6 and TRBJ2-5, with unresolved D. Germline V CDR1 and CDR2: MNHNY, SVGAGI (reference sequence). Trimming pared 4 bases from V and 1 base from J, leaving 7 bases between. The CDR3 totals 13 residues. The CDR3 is CASSLTTQETQYF. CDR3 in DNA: TGTGCCAGCAGTTTGACAACCCAAGAGACCCAGTACTTC.

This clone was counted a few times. The CDR3 here is CASSLEGSNQPQHF. The CDR3 coding sequence is TGTGCCAGCAGCTTAGAGGGGAGCAATCAGCCCCAGCATTTT. V and J are TRBV7-8 and TRBJ1-5, with D possibly TRBD1 on 5 matching bases. The CDR3 covers 14 residues. Trimming removed 1 base at V and 1 base at J, with 5 bases between. Germline-derived CDR1 and CDR2 are SGHVS and FQNEAQ.

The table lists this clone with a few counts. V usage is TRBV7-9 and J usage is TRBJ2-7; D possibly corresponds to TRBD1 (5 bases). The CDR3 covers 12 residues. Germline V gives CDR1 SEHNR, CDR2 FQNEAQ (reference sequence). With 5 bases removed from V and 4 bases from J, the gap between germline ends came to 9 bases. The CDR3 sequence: CASSKQDYEQYF. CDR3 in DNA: TGTGCCAGCAGCAAACAGGATTACGAGCAGTACTTC. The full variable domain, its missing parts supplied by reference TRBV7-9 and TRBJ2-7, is DTGVSQNPRHKITKRGQNVTFRCDPISEHNRLYWYRQTLGQGPEFLTYFQNEAQLEKSRLLSDRFSAERPKGSFSTLEIQRTEQGDSAMYLCASSKQDYEQYFGPGTRLTVT.

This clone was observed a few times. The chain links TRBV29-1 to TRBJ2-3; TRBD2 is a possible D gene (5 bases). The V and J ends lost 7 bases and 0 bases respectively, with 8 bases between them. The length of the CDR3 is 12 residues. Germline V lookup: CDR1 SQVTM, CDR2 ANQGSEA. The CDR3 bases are TGCAGCGAGAGGGTCAGCACAGATACGCAGTATTTT. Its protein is CSERVSTDTQYF.

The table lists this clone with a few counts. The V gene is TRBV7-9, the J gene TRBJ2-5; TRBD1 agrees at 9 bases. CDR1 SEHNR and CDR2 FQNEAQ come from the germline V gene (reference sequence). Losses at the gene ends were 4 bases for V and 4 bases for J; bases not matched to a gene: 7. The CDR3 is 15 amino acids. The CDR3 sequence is CASSSRTGERETQYF. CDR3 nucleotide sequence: TGTGCCAGCAGCTCCCGGACAGGGGAGCGAGAGACCCAGTACTTC.

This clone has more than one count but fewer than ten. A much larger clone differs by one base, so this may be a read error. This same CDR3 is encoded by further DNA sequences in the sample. The CDR3 loop is CASSSQGNTEAFF. CDR3 DNA sequence: TGTGCCAGCAGCTCACAGGGGAACACTGAAGCTTTCTTT. The chain carries TRBV7-2 and TRBJ1-1; the D gene is possibly TRBD1 (6 bases). CDR3 size: 13 residues. CDR1 is SGHTA, CDR2 FQGNSA, per germline. V was cut by 4 bases and J by 1 base, with 7 bases left in between. Combining the CDR3 with reference TRBV7-2 and TRBJ1-1 gives the whole variable domain GAGVSQSPSNKVTEKGKDVELRCDPISGHTALYWYRQSLGQGLEFLIYFQGNSAPDKSGLPSDRFSAERTGGSVSTLTIQRTQQEDSAVYLCASSSQGNTEAFFGQGTRLTVV.

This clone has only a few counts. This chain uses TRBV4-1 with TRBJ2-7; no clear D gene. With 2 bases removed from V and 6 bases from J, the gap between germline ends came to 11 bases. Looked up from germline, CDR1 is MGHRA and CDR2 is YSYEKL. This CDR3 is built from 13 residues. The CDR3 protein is CASSQLRGTEQYF. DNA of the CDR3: TGCGCCAGCAGCCAACTGAGAGGTACCGAGCAGTACTTC.

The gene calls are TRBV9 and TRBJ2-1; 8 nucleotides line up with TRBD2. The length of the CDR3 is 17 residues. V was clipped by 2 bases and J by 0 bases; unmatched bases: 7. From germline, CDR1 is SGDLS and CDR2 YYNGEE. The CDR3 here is CASSVTSGGSSYNEQFF. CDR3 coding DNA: TGTGCCAGCAGCGTCACTAGCGGAGGGAGCTCCTACAATGAGCAGTTCTTC.

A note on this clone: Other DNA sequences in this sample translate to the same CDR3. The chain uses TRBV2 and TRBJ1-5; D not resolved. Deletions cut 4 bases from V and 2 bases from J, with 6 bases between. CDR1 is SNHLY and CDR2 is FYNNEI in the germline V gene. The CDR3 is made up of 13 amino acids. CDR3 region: CASSGGGNQPQHF. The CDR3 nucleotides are TGTGCCAGCAGTGGGGGAGGCAATCAGCCCCAGCATTTT.

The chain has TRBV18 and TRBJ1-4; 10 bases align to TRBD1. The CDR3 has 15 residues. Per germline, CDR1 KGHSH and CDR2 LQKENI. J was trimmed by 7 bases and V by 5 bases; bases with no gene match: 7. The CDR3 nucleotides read TGTGCCAGCTCAGGCCCCGGGACAGGGGTTGAAAAACTGTTTTTT. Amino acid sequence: CASSGPGTGVEKLFF.